This TCR beta chain stems from a study of cytomegalovirus exposure and HLA in healthy donors (dated by TCRdb to the late 2010s). In the study overall: In an earlier analysis of roughly 590 of the donors, under 300 Gb of sequence data and 100 million or so unique TCR beta sequences from about 190 million T cells were reported. Roughly 320 gigabases of sequencing data and approximately 91 million unique TCR sequences made up an early release that covered several hundred HLA-typed donors. The genetic ancestry cluster associated with self-reported Caucasian donors included 70% to 85% of the roughly 360 genotyped donors. The aim of the study was to test whether cataloging public T cell receptors could identify signatures of past pathogen exposure. The study profiled the T cell repertoires of 500 to 800 subjects by immunosequencing and related them to cytomegalovirus serostatus. In addition to the first cohort of 650 to 800 subjects, a separate validation cohort of 120 different subjects was used. To predict cytomegalovirus infection status, the study brought together high-throughput TCR immunosequencing, statistical association of individual TCRs with disease status, and machine learning. A later analysis re-analyzed previously published TCR beta repertoires from 660 or so donors and added high-resolution HLA genotyping to study TCR occurrence patterns. Rather than drawing on any new phenotypic data, the later analysis identified candidate immune exposures from TCR beta sequences and the way those sequences occurred across donors. An earlier analysis of fewer than 700 of the donors applied high-throughput TCR beta sequencing to assess whether each TCR beta V gene segment acted as functional or pseudogenic. Donor age, sex, ethnicity and CMV serostatus were collected together with the repertoire data. In a later genetic analysis, genome-wide SNP genotypes for about 55% of the roughly 670 donors were used, and that subset was treated as a discovery cohort. All discovery cohort repertoires had been generated on a single sequencing platform. Class I and class II HLA loci were covered by the typing at four-digit resolution. Typing coverage differed by locus: A, B, C, DRB1 and DQB1 were typed in roughly 620-630 donors, DQA1 in about 550, DPA1 in 606, and DPB1 in just under 490. Because of strong linkage in the cohort, roughly five DR-DQ haplotypes were treated as single units for association and clustering. On average, roughly 240,000 unique TCR beta nucleotide sequences were sequenced per donor among fewer than 500 genotyped donors of the cohort, with roughly 18% of those sequences being non-productive. The study at large found these results: Roughly 17 rarely observed V segments, including chromosome 9 orphons, were excluded from the earlier analysis of several hundred of the donors because counts were too low. This cohort had only TCR beta chains sequenced, and the lack of alpha or paired-chain data limited which features could be detected. Correlated functional status among segregating V segments might reflect linkage disequilibrium, but an unknown experimental factor could not be ruled out. The study listed over 150 TCR beta chains as associated with cytomegalovirus. Several of the top co-occurrence clusters appeared to be linked to parvovirus B19, influenza, CMV and Epstein-Barr virus, according to a later analysis. In a later genetic analysis, fewer N-insertions in productive TCRs were reported among donors in an Asian-associated ancestry cluster than the approximately 670-donor mean. Compared with equally common non-associated chains, HLA-associated TCR beta chains in a later analysis were more clonally expanded and had lower generation probabilities. In an earlier analysis of roughly 560 of the donors, most TCR beta V segments were observed in productive rearrangements about 87% or about 30% of the time, broadly matching IMGT annotations. In vitro tests confirmed that a few of the cytomegalovirus-associated TCR beta chains recognize cytomegalovirus antigens. For the cohort, immune exposure information was limited to CMV serostatus. Because the 87-base-pair reads could not distinguish some IMGT-functional V segments, including TRBV6-2 and TRBV6-3, those segments were excluded. An association between a missense DCLRE1C variant and V-gene and J-gene trimming of TCR beta chains was found in a later genetic analysis and replicated in an independent cohort. A further reported finding was that TCR beta sequences accurately predicted the HLA-A and HLA-B alleles for most subjects in the first cohort. In a later analysis, TCR association rates were found to vary across HLA loci, with the most associated TCRs seen for DRB1 alleles and the fewest for HLA-C alleles. While some public TCRs were present in many individuals, most TCR sequences turned up only very rarely across donors. Because HLA typing was missing for some donors at each locus, association tests included only the typed subset. According to a later analysis, most CMV-associated TCR beta chains appeared to be HLA-restricted, and the HLA associations seemed to be driven largely by CMV exposure. Assigning TCR associations to individual alleles was difficult when HLA alleles, especially DR and DQ, strongly co-occurred. Specific HLA alleles were associated with 15,000 to 20,000 TCR beta sequences at a false discovery rate of 0.05 in a later analysis. A cluster of highly shared sequence variants was judged likely to be a technical artifact of the sequencing pipeline. The authors suggested that the approach could potentially be extended to other disease states and immunological phenotypes. Sequencing depth was assumed to be roughly uniform across donors in the presence/absence analyses, though that assumption may not hold. The classifier was reported to diagnose cytomegalovirus status with high specificity and sensitivity in both the original and validation cohorts.

The cohort consisted of 600 to 750 healthy bone marrow donors. Cohort members were all nominally healthy when sampled, although unrecorded immune exposures were likely present. Of the 670 or so cohort members, approximately 300 had a positive CMV serostatus and about 400 had a negative one, while no CMV serostatus was recorded for the donor. Every donor gave a peripheral blood sample, and the peripheral blood mononuclear cells from that sample were used for TCR beta sequencing. The Qiagen DNeasy Blood Extraction Kit was used to extract genomic DNA from the blood cell samples. Libraries were constructed by the immunoSEQ multiplex PCR assay. For the multiplex PCR, a mixture combining 60 forward primers for TCR Vbeta segments and 13 reverse primers for TCR Jbeta segments was used. Amplification of the CDR3 region of rearranged TCR beta genes was performed with a multiplex PCR assay on genomic DNA. On the Illumina HiSeq System, the amplified TCR beta libraries were sequenced as 87-base-pair reads. The authors' analysis ran thus. Across the roughly 700 repertoires, a later analysis counted some 81 million unique TCR beta chains, 8.5 million to 12 million of which were shared by at least two donors. To remove PCR and sequencing errors, raw reads were error-corrected and collapsed into unique sequences using a nearest-neighbor algorithm that merged closely related sequences. To assign V, D and J gene segments, CDR3 sequences were aligned to IMGT reference sequences. Each retained sequence needed at least a six-nucleotide match to both a V gene segment and a J gene segment. Rearrangements were classified as productive when the CDR3 lacked stop codons and remained in frame with V and J, and all other rearrangements were classified as non-productive. Following IMGT convention, CDR3 was defined as the stretch from the second conserved V-encoded cysteine to the conserved J-encoded phenylalanine. The earlier analysis of fewer than 700 of the donors excluded sequences that lacked an unambiguous match to a single V gene segment. In an earlier analysis of approximately 590 of the donors, a V segment was called functional when productive rearrangements were above 56.7%, and segregating when the standard deviation between donors exceeded 5%. A statistical classification framework was built for diagnosing cytomegalovirus status from the catalog of TCR beta chain sequences. In a later analysis, TCR nucleotide sequences were compared against IMGT/GENE-DB human TR gene sequences so that V and J genes could be assigned. Using the TCRdist pipeline, a later analysis assigned CDR3 sequences along with most-parsimonious VDJ recombination scenarios. A later analysis defined each TCR beta chain by its CDR3 amino acid sequence plus V-gene family, and excluded reads lacking a unique V-gene family. As a way to deal with suspected cross-contamination and a sequencing artifact, a later analysis dropped 450 to 700 nucleotide sequences that were highly shared and had low generation probability. For each public chain, a later analysis derived a clonal expansion index from normalized ranks of inferred template counts within each repertoire. In a later analysis, generation probabilities were computed with a VDJ recombination model fitted to out-of-frame rearrangements, and the resulting probabilities were checked against IGoR. Hypergeometric tests were used in a later analysis to score TCR-TCR, TCR-HLA and TCR-CMV co-occurrence, with a repertoire-size bias correction applied to the TCR pairs. In a later analysis, false discovery rates were estimated by permuting HLA or CMV assignments 20 times. In a later analysis, co-occurring TCRs were grouped using DBSCAN, and TCRdist sequence similarity was added for clustering within HLA-allele-positive subsets. Repertoires with fewer than 30,000 or more than 120,000 public chains were left out of co-occurrence clustering, as were several repertoires with anomalous nucleotide sharing. Here the immuneACCESS table is served through TCRdb, limited to in-frame sequences with V and J called. Missing clones are a known gap in these copies; in checked studies unresolved V genes cover under half, and the rest lacks a known reason. D and trimming were read from the DNA, whereas the V and J calls and clone size are those reported in that table. For this sample the table gives some 150,000 clones, of which approximately 72% were detected only once. Of the sample, less than 2.5% falls within the top ten clones.

In regard to this clone: Its antigen remains undetermined. The sample holds no much larger clone one base away, and base qualities are not on file.

The CDR3, cysteine through phenylalanine, is 16 amino acids long. The sequence is cut down to CDR3 DNA, 48 bases in frame from base 1. CDR1 and CDR2, per the germline V gene (reference sequence), are LNHDA and SQIVND. The junction shows trimming of 6 bases on V and 4 bases on J, and the gene matches do not reach 12 bases of it. The chain couples TRBV19 to TRBJ2-5, with 9 bases matching TRBD1. The source is a human donor in good health. Sequenced: PBMCs. The CDR3: CASSGPGTGKGETQYF. The nucleotide sequence reads TGTGCCAGTAGCGGACCGGGGACAGGGAAAGGAGAGACCCAGTACTTC.